The rows below give T cell receptor beta chains drawn from one sample of a study of blood T cell repertoires in COVID-19. The repertoire was sequenced with immunoSEQ multiplex PCR; TCRdb's copy has only in-frame clones and lacks some. Of over 200,000 clones in the sample, more than 70% are singletons; the top ten hold roughly 5.8%. Sequenced input: peripheral blood. All receptors come from an elderly man with acute or convalescent COVID-19. Each CDR3 is given with its conserved first and last residue. The D gene is left open where the match is weak. Expanded clones get a size class; other rows say once, few or many, or leave the size out.

j_gene	abundance	d_gene	v_gene	CDR3aa	CDR3nt
TRBJ1-1	-	-	TRBV6-2/TRBV6-3	CASSYYEEAFF	TGTGCCAGCAGTTACTACGAGGAAGCTTTCTTT
TRBJ1-2	-	-	TRBV30	CAWSSRHLTRF	TGTGCCTGGTCCTCCCGGCATTTGACTCGCTTC
TRBJ2-7	-	-	TRBV4-1	CASSYSGDYEQYF	TGCGCCAGCAGCTACTCGGGGGACTACGAGCAGTACTTC
TRBJ2-7	-	TRBD1	TRBV3-1/TRBV3-2	CASSRFGTGGYEQYF	TGTGCCAGCAGCCGGTTCGGGACAGGTGGTTACGAGCAGTACTTC
TRBJ2-7	-	-	TRBV30	CAGRLHGLYEQYF	TGTGCCGGTCGCCTTCACGGACTTTACGAGCAGTACTTC
TRBJ2-3	-	TRBD1	TRBV6-5	CASTRTGRDTQYF	TGTGCCAGCACTCGGACAGGGAGAGATACGCAGTATTTT
TRBJ1-4	-	-	TRBV19	CASSTSGATNEKLFF	TGTGCCAGTAGTACCTCGGGAGCAACTAATGAAAAACTGTTTTTT
TRBJ2-3	-	TRBD2	TRBV7-9	CASSLGTSGNPVNTQYF	TGTGCCAGCAGCTTAGGGACTAGCGGGAATCCTGTAAATACGCAGTATTTT
TRBJ1-2	-	-	TRBV6-1	CASSETNESGYTF	TGTGCCAGCAGTGAAACTAATGAGTCTGGCTACACCTTC
TRBJ1-4	many	-	TRBV19	CASSNPGQMGANEKLFF	TGTGCCAGTAGTAACCCCGGACAGATGGGGGCTAATGAAAAACTGTTTTTT
TRBJ2-1	-	-	TRBV7-8	CASSLGEGGSYNEQFF	TGTGCCAGCAGCTTAGGGGAGGGGGGATCCTACAATGAGCAGTTCTTC
TRBJ2-7	-	TRBD1	TRBV18	CASSLGTGRLDEQYF	TGTGCCAGCTCCCTAGGGACAGGGCGTTTGGACGAGCAGTACTTC
TRBJ2-5	once	-	TRBV5-4	CASSLGGGKETQYF	TGTGCCAGCAGCCTGGGAGGGGGAAAAGAGACCCAGTACTTC
TRBJ2-1	-	-	TRBV4-2	CASSQDRENNEQFF	TGTGCCAGCAGCCAAGATAGAGAAAATAATGAGCAGTTCTTC
TRBJ1-2	-	TRBD1	TRBV2	CASSDRTGAGGYTF	TGTGCCAGCAGTGACCGGACAGGGGCTGGGGGCTACACCTTC
TRBJ2-4	few	-	TRBV30	CAWSVQAYSNIQYF	TGTGCCTGGAGTGTACAGGCCTATTCAAACATTCAGTACTTC
TRBJ1-1	-	-	TRBV29-1	CSVEGSRGSTEAFF	TGCAGCGTTGAGGGGAGCCGAGGGAGCACTGAAGCTTTCTTT
TRBJ2-1	-	TRBD2	TRBV19	CASSMVGGPGNEQFF	TGTGCCAGTAGTATGGTGGGAGGGCCGGGTAATGAGCAGTTCTTC
TRBJ1-2	-	TRBD1	TRBV10-2	CASRRDSYGYTF	TGCGCCAGTAGGCGGGACAGCTATGGCTACACCTTC
TRBJ2-1	-	TRBD2	TRBV7-2	CASSSAVLAGGRVNEQFF	TGTGCCAGCAGCTCAGCGGTACTAGCGGGGGGCAGGGTCAATGAGCAGTTCTTC
TRBJ1-4	-	-	TRBV5-1	CASSLGGRRDEKLFF	TGCGCCAGCAGCTTGGGGGGCCGACGGGATGAAAAACTGTTTTTT
TRBJ2-7	-	TRBD1	TRBV12-3/TRBV12-4	CASSLLTGGEQYF	TGTGCCAGCAGTTTACTGACAGGGGGCGAGCAGTACTTC
TRBJ1-2	-	-	TRBV29-1	CSVEDRVFGGYTF	TGCAGCGTTGAAGACAGGGTGTTCGGTGGCTACACCTTC
TRBJ1-3	-	TRBD1	TRBV18	CASSPTGAGNTIYF	TGTGCCAGCTCACCTACAGGGGCTGGAAACACCATATATTTT
TRBJ2-1	-	TRBD2	TRBV3-1/TRBV3-2	CASEPGLAGPNEQFF	TGTGCCAGTGAACCTGGACTAGCGGGACCCAATGAGCAGTTCTTC
TRBJ1-1	-	-	TRBV28	CASSFGTRDQDTEAFF	TGTGCCAGCAGTTTCGGGACACGGGACCAAGACACTGAAGCTTTCTTT
TRBJ1-2	few	-	TRBV4-1	CASSQADRNYGYTF	TGCGCCAGCAGCCAAGCAGACAGGAACTATGGCTACACCTTC
TRBJ1-1	once	-	TRBV19	CASSIAGFAEAFF	TGTGCCAGTAGTATAGCGGGATTTGCTGAAGCTTTCTTT
TRBJ2-6	-	-	TRBV12-2	CASRLEKAGTVSGANVLTF	TGTGCAAGTCGCTTAGAGAAGGCGGGGACAGTCTCTGGGGCCAACGTCCTGACTTTC
TRBJ2-2	-	-	TRBV20-1	CSASNPRQGPDTGELFF	TGCAGTGCGAGTAACCCCCGGCAGGGCCCCGACACCGGGGAGCTGTTTTTT
TRBJ2-1	-	-	TRBV27	CASSLPGAYNEQFF	TGTGCCAGCAGTTTACCGGGAGCCTACAATGAGCAGTTCTTC
TRBJ1-2	-	TRBD1	TRBV19	CASSAPGQGNYGYTF	TGTGCCAGTAGTGCTCCGGGACAGGGGAACTATGGCTACACCTTC
TRBJ2-1	-	-	TRBV29-1	CSVEAPRLAIYNEQFF	TGCAGCGTTGAGGCCCCTCGGCTAGCGATCTACAATGAGCAGTTCTTC
TRBJ2-3	few	TRBD2	TRBV27	CASSFSGTSASTDTQYF	TGTGCCAGCAGTTTTAGTGGCACTAGCGCGAGCACAGATACGCAGTATTTT
TRBJ2-7	-	TRBD2	TRBV11-2	CASSTTPAGGGSYEQYF	TGTGCCAGCAGCACCACACCGGCGGGGGGTGGGTCCTACGAGCAGTACTTC
TRBJ2-5	-	TRBD1	TRBV18	CASSPDIRQGAQETQYF	TGTGCCAGCTCACCAGATATAAGACAGGGGGCCCAAGAGACCCAGTACTTC
TRBJ2-7	once	-	TRBV6-5	CASSPRQYEQYF	TGTGCCAGCAGTCCCCGCCAGTACGAGCAGTACTTC
TRBJ2-5	-	TRBD1	TRBV24-1	CATSDPVTGIQETQYF	TGTGCCACCAGTGATCCAGTGACAGGGATCCAAGAGACCCAGTACTTC
TRBJ2-5	-	-	TRBV11-2	CASSLGGSLLAETQYF	TGTGCCAGCAGCCTTGGGGGGAGTTTATTGGCAGAGACCCAGTACTTC
TRBJ1-1	-	-	TRBV5-6	CASSLAQVVTEAFF	TGTGCCAGCAGCTTGGCCCAGGTGGTTACTGAAGCTTTCTTT
TRBJ1-1	-	-	TRBV19	CASSTPGKLSFF	TGTGCCAGTAGTACCCCGGGAAAGCTGTCTTTCTTT
TRBJ2-7	once	TRBD1	TRBV3-1/TRBV3-2	CASSWVGQGYEQYF	TGTGCCAGCAGCTGGGTGGGACAGGGCTACGAGCAGTACTTC
TRBJ2-4	-	TRBD1	TRBV7-3	CASSSRSTGTGRNIQYF	TGTGCCAGCAGCTCAAGATCTACCGGGACAGGGAGAAACATTCAGTACTTC
TRBJ1-2	-	TRBD1	TRBV2	CASSKGALTYGYTF	TGTGCCAGCAGTAAGGGGGCTCTAACCTATGGCTACACCTTC
TRBJ2-2	-	TRBD2	TRBV19	CASSGGTSSNTGELFF	TGTGCCAGTAGTGGAGGGACTAGCTCTAACACCGGGGAGCTGTTTTTT
TRBJ1-1	-	-	TRBV5-5	CASSLYPGVEAFF	TGTGCCAGCAGCTTGTATCCAGGGGTTGAAGCTTTCTTT
TRBJ2-7	-	-	TRBV4-2	CASSPSGTSSYEQYF	TGTGCCAGCAGCCCGAGCGGCACGAGCTCCTACGAGCAGTACTTC
TRBJ2-5	few	TRBD2	TRBV2	CATGTSGKETQYF	TGTGCCACCGGGACTAGCGGGAAGGAGACCCAGTACTTC
TRBJ1-5	-	TRBD1	TRBV29-1	CSVWDREGNQPQHF	TGCAGCGTCTGGGACAGGGAGGGCAATCAGCCCCAGCATTTT
TRBJ2-2	-	TRBD2	TRBV5-4	CASSPLAGANTGELFF	TGTGCCAGCAGCCCCTTAGCGGGAGCGAACACCGGGGAGCTGTTTTTT
TRBJ1-6	-	-	TRBV9	CASSGTDEITSPLHF	TGTGCCAGCAGCGGGACAGACGAAATAACTTCACCCCTCCACTTT
TRBJ2-3	-	TRBD2	TRBV7-3	CASSLTSSGLAGRTDTQYF	TGTGCCAGCAGCTTAACATCCTCGGGACTAGCGGGACGCACAGATACGCAGTATTTT